Shown below are 7 T cell receptor beta chains from a single sample sequenced in a study of blood T cell repertoires in COVID-19. The table came from immunoSEQ multiplex PCR; TCRdb's copy has only in-frame clones and leaves some out. The sample includes fewer than 200,000 clones, roughly 80% of them seen just once. Sequenced sample: peripheral blood. Receptors originate from a woman older than 75 with COVID-19, enrolled during active disease.

This chain uses TRBV18 with TRBJ1-1; D is ambiguous. Trimming left V 4 bases short and J 1 base short, with 7 bases between. The length of the CDR3 is 13 residues. Germline assignment: CDR1 KGHSH and CDR2 LQKENI. In DNA form, the CDR3 reads TGTGCCAGCTCACGCCGGGAGAACACTGAAGCTTTCTTT. This sequence encodes CASSRRENTEAFF.

This chain connects TRBV7-6 to TRBJ2-3; the D is unclear. The CDR3 runs 15 residues. CDR1 SGHVS and CDR2 FNYEAQ come from the germline V gene. V lost 1 base, J lost 4 bases, and 12 bases lay in between. DNA of the CDR3: TGTGCCAGCAGCTTAGGATCGGGTCGAGCAGATACGCAGTATTTT. Translated, it gives CASSLGSGRADTQYF.

This chain links TRBV9 with TRBJ2-1; D is unclear. This CDR3 is built from 15 residues. Trimming removed 4 bases from V and 1 base from J, with 12 bases in between. Per germline, CDR1 SGDLS and CDR2 YYNGEE. The CDR3 sequence: CASSPRLVSYNEQFF. In DNA, the CDR3 is TGTGCCAGCAGCCCCCGGCTAGTGTCCTACAATGAGCAGTTCTTC.

Only a few counts were recorded for this clone. DNA of the CDR3: TGTGCCAGCAGCCCCAGGGGGGCCATGAACACTGAAGCTTTCTTT. Its translation is CASSPRGAMNTEAFF. The rearrangement links TRBV6-5 to TRBJ1-1; 7 positions agree with TRBD1. This CDR3 comprises 15 residues. J lost 0 bases, V lost 6 bases, and 7 bases had no gene match. CDR1 and CDR2 (germline): MNHEY, SVGAGI.

The chain links TRBV19 to TRBJ2-7; tentatively, D is TRBD2 (5 bases). CDR1 is LNHDA and CDR2 is SQIVND in the germline V gene (reference sequence). Trimming took off 7 bases at V and 3 bases at J, with 10 bases between the two ends. The CDR3 has 12 residues. CDR3 nucleotide sequence: TGTGCCAGTAACCAGGCGGGCTACGAGCAGTACTTC. As protein: CASNQAGYEQYF.

The J gene is TRBJ1-4, the V gene TRBV28; D might be TRBD1 (5 bases). The ends were cut back, 5 bases at V and 7 bases at J, with 8 bases in the middle. In germline, CDR1 is MDHEN, CDR2 SYDVKM. The CDR3 length is 12 residues. In DNA, the CDR3 is TGTGCCAGCAGTACGGGGGTTGAAAAACTGTTTTTT. Translating it yields CASSTGVEKLFF.

This clone was seen more than once but under ten times. This chain connects TRBV30 to TRBJ2-7; TRBD1 is a possible D gene (5 bases). Germline V gives CDR1 GTSNPN, CDR2 SVGIG (reference sequence). This CDR3 contains 12 residues. V lost 0 bases and J lost 6, with 9 bases in between. The chain's CDR3 is CAWSVGATEQYF. For the CDR3, the DNA is TGTGCCTGGAGTGTAGGGGCGACCGAGCAGTACTTC.